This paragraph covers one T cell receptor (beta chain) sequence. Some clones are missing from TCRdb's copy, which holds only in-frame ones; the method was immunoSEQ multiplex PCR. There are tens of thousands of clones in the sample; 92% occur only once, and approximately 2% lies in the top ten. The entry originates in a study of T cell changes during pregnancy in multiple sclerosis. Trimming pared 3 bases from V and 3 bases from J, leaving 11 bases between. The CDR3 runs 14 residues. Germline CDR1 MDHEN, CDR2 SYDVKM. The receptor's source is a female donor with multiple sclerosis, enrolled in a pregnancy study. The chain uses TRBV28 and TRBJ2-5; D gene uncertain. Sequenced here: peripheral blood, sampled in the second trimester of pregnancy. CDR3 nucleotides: TGTGCCAGCAGTTTGCCAGGTACCGAAGAGACCCAGTACTTC. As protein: CASSLPGTEETQYF.